These 5 T cell receptor beta chains share one sample of origin, sequenced in a study of blood T cell repertoires in COVID-19. Here immunoSEQ multiplex PCR was the method, and the copy in TCRdb shows in-frame clones only, minus some. The sample includes roughly 250,000 clones, approximately 87% seen only once; the top ten take approximately 12%. The specimen sequenced was peripheral blood. These receptors all come from a woman between 25 and 40 years old with COVID-19, enrolled during active disease.

The rearrangement links TRBV6-6 to TRBJ1-3; weak D call: TRBD1 (5 bases). V was cut by 7 bases and J by 4 bases, with 14 bases left in between. The CDR3 runs to 14 residues. The germline gives CDR1 MNHNY, CDR2 SVGAGI (reference sequence). CDR3 protein: CASIGDARGNTIYF. CDR3 DNA: TGTGCCAGCATAGGGGATGCGCGGGGAAACACCATATATTTT.

V gene TRBV27 combines with J gene TRBJ1-1, with 8 positions matching TRBD1. Trimming cost V 3 bases and J 3 bases; bases outside gene matches: 3. The CDR3 runs 14 residues. Germline-derived CDR1 and CDR2 are MNHEY and SMNVEV (reference sequence). DNA of the CDR3: TGTGCCAGCAGTTTCCGGACAGGGTACACTGAAGCTTTCTTT. It translates to CASSFRTGYTEAFF.

This chain joins TRBV5-5 and TRBJ2-7; tentatively, D is TRBD2 (5 bases). V lost 1 base to trimming and J lost 4 bases, with 12 bases between them. This CDR3 has 14 residues. CDR1 and CDR2 from the germline V gene are SGHKS and YYEKEE (reference sequence). CDR3 nucleotides: TGTGCCAGCAGCTTGAGTACCAGAGGGTACGAGCAGTACTTC. Protein: CASSLSTRGYEQYF.

This clone was recorded a few times. This rearrangement joins TRBV28 to TRBJ1-5; 12 bases are shared with TRBD1. J gave up 6 bases and V 5 bases, and 2 bases lay outside the gene matches. Looked up from germline, CDR1 is MDHEN and CDR2 is SYDVKM. This CDR3 is built from 14 residues. CDR3 bases: TGTGCCAGCAGTCCGGGACAGGGGGCTCAGCCCCAGCATTTT. Translated: CASSPGQGAQPQHF. The whole variable domain, remainder taken from reference TRBV28 and TRBJ1-5, is DVKVTQSSRYLVKRTGEKVFLECVQDMDHENMFWYRQDPGLGLRLIYFSYDVKMKEKGDIPEGYSVSREKKERFSLILESASTNQTSMYLCASSPGQGAQPQHFGDGTRLSIL.

V gene TRBV5-1 combines with J gene TRBJ1-2, with D possibly being TRBD1 (5 bases). The CDR3 totals 14 residues. The germline CDR1 and CDR2 sequences are SGHRS and YFSETQ. Between the trimmed V and J ends, which lost 3 bases and 5 bases, there was a span of 14 bases. This CDR3 reads CASSSVDSFYGYTF. CDR3 in DNA: TGCGCCAGCAGCTCCGTAGACAGTTTTTATGGCTACACCTTC.